The entry that follows covers one T cell receptor beta chain sequence. This sample was taken from a study of control samples from healthy donors and cancer patients. Only in-frame clones appear in the TCRdb table, and some are missing; sequencing was by immunoSEQ multiplex PCR. The sample lists tens of thousands of clones, roughly 87% occurring once. Germline lookup yields CDR1 MGHRA and CDR2 YSYEKL. The length of the CDR3 is 16 residues. Trimming shortened V by 4 bases and J by 0 bases, and 13 bases separated the two germline ends. This sequence joins TRBV4-1 and TRBJ2-1; a possible D gene is TRBD2 (6 bases). The receptor was isolated from a man in his 60s with head and neck cancer. Sample: PBMCs. The CDR3 sequence is CASSRLGGSSYNEQFF. For the CDR3, the DNA is TGCGCCAGCAGCCGTCTGGGGGGAAGCTCCTACAATGAGCAGTTCTTC.